Each of the 30 T cell receptor beta chains below was sequenced from the same sample in a study of Ad26.COV2.S vaccination and SARS-CoV-2 variants. Treatment reported: around 19 received Ad26.COV2.S at low or high dose, single or two shots; 5 received placebo; per-sample allocation not given. Day 63 after the first vaccine or placebo injection was the time point for sampling. Clones were sequenced by immunoSEQ multiplex PCR, and TCRdb holds only the in-frame ones, with some missing. The repertoire has 300,000 to 400,000 clones, approximately 86% of them found once; the top ten carry around 11%. Sequenced material: peripheral blood, taken in a trial of Ad26.COV2.S vaccine versus placebo. The receptors shown here come from a person aged 18-60 years who received the Ad26.COV2.S COVID-19 vaccine or a placebo.

V usage is TRBV7-9 and J usage is TRBJ2-7; perhaps TRBD1 as D (5 bases). Germline values: CDR1 SEHNR, CDR2 FQNEAQ (reference sequence). The CDR3 contains 14 residues. With 3 bases removed from V and 0 bases from J, the gap between germline ends came to 9 bases. The CDR3 reads CASSFSRGSYEQYF. CDR3 coding DNA: TGTGCCAGCAGCTTCAGTAGGGGCTCCTACGAGCAGTACTTC.

CDR3 bases: TGTGCCAGCAGCCCGCCCCCGGATAGTGGAAACACCATATATTTT. This codes for CASSPPPDSGNTIYF. The chain recombines TRBV16 with TRBJ1-3; no definite D call. V was pared by 4 bases and J by 3 bases, with 13 bases between. The germline V gene encodes CDR1 KGHSY and CDR2 FQNENV. The CDR3 extends over 15 amino acids.

Remarks on this clone: A read error may explain this, as a much larger clone is one base away. Other DNA sequences within the sample encode an identical CDR3. The chain links TRBV6-2 or TRBV6-3 to TRBJ2-1, with D perhaps TRBD1 (6 bases). Germline values: CDR1 MNHEY, CDR2 SVGEGT. This CDR3 region has 12 residues. V lost 2 bases, J lost 10 bases, and 9 bases lay in between. The DNA of the CDR3 is TGTGCCAGCAGTTACGGGGGCTACGAGCAGTTCTTC. This translates into CASSYGGYEQFF.

This clone was counted at least ten times. The chain has TRBV6-1 and TRBJ2-2; D not certain. Germline V lookup: CDR1 MNHNS, CDR2 SASEGT. V was pared by 1 base and J by 3 bases, with 6 bases between. The CDR3 length is 14 residues. CDR3 residues: CASSEGVDTGELFF. The DNA of the CDR3 is TGTGCCAGCAGTGAAGGGGTGGACACCGGGGAGCTGTTTTTT.

A note on this clone: A much larger clone is a single base away; this may be a read error. Other DNA variants within this sample encode the same CDR3. The V call is TRBV9, the J call TRBJ2-7, with D perhaps matching TRBD2 (5 bases). Germline V gives CDR1 SGDLS, CDR2 YYNGEE. V was pared by 3 bases and J by 4 bases, with 5 bases between. The CDR3 runs to 11 residues. The CDR3 protein is CASSAGYEQYF. DNA for the CDR3: TGTGCCAGCAGCGCGGGGTACGAGCAGTACTTC.

The CDR3 DNA is TGTGCCAGCAGCCCGGGACTAGCGTTCGGTGAGCAGTTCTTC. This gives the protein CASSPGLAFGEQFF. The chain joins TRBV14 to TRBJ2-1; 10 nucleotides align to TRBD2. The CDR3 totals 14 residues. CDR1 is SGHDN and CDR2 is FVKESK in the germline V gene. J was trimmed by 9 bases and V by 4 bases; bases with no gene match: 6.

V and J are TRBV10-1 and TRBJ1-3; maybe TRBD1 (6 bases). V lost 6 bases, J lost 2 bases, and 11 bases lay in between. Germline assignment: CDR1 WNHNN and CDR2 SYGVQD (reference sequence). The CDR3 has 14 residues. Written as DNA, the CDR3 is TGCGCCAGCAGCGACACAGGGACTGGAAACACCATATATTTT. It encodes CASSDTGTGNTIYF.

This clone has only a few counts. The CDR3 region is CASSWGAGAYEQYF. The CDR3 DNA is TGTGCCAGCAGCTGGGGAGCGGGGGCCTACGAGCAGTACTTC. The V and J genes are TRBV9 and TRBJ2-7; 8 nucleotides match TRBD2. Germline V gene sequence: CDR1 SGDLS, CDR2 YYNGEE. V dropped 4 bases and J dropped 2; count of bases not matched to a gene: 5. The CDR3 runs 14 residues.

The rearrangement links TRBV10-2 to TRBJ2-3, with 8 bases matching TRBD2. Looked up from germline, CDR1 is WSHSY and CDR2 is SAAADI. The CDR3 is made up of 15 amino acids. J gave up 0 bases and V 6 bases, and 5 bases lay outside the gene matches. For the CDR3, the DNA is TGCGCCAGCAGAGTCGGGGGGGCTAGCACAGATACGCAGTATTTT. Translation: CASRVGGASTDTQYF.

In its sample, this clone was seen a few times. This chain connects TRBV28 to TRBJ1-3; D is ambiguous. V lost 8 bases and J 0 bases, leaving 5 bases between the germline ends. The CDR3 has 12 amino acids. Looked up from germline, CDR1 is MDHEN and CDR2 is SYDVKM. The CDR3 DNA is TGTGCCAGCCAGAGCTCTGGAAACACCATATATTTT. This encodes CASQSSGNTIYF.

The rearrangement joins TRBV19 to TRBJ1-2, with D possibly TRBD1 on 6 matching bases. The CDR3 length is 15 residues. V dropped 5 bases and J dropped 4 bases, with 17 bases sitting between them. Germline CDR1 is LNHDA and CDR2 is SQIVND (reference sequence). This chain's CDR3 is CASSPDRPSGYGYTF. CDR3 sequence (DNA): TGTGCCAGTAGTCCCGACAGGCCCAGCGGCTATGGCTACACCTTC.

CDR3 sequence reads: CASSLDRLAGGSSYNEQFF. The CDR3 coding sequence is TGTGCCAGCAGCTTAGATAGGCTAGCGGGAGGGAGCTCCTACAATGAGCAGTTCTTC. V is TRBV11-3 and J is TRBJ2-1; 12 nucleotides line up with TRBD2. V shed 0 bases, J shed 0 bases, and the junction held 6 bases outside the gene matches. This CDR3 is built from 19 residues. Germline-derived CDR1 and CDR2 are SGHNT and YENEEA. Drawing the rest from reference TRBV11-3 and TRBJ2-1, the complete variable domain is EAGVVQSPRYKIIEKKQPVAFWCNPISGHNTLYWYLQNLGQGPELLIRYENEEAVDDSQLPKDRFSAERLKGVDSTLKIQPAELGDSAVYLCASSLDRLAGGSSYNEQFFGPGTRLTVL.

V is TRBV19 and J is TRBJ2-2, with unresolved D. Trimming shortened V by 6 bases and J by 5 bases, and 16 bases separated the two germline ends. The CDR3 consists of 15 residues. Germline V gives CDR1 LNHDA, CDR2 SQIVND (reference sequence). CDR3 DNA sequence: TGTGCCAGTAGGCCCAGAAACCTCCGGACCGGGGAGCTGTTTTTT. Amino acids: CASRPRNLRTGELFF.

This clone occurred a few times. This chain links TRBV19 with TRBJ2-2, with D unclear. There are 12 residues in the CDR3. Germline-derived CDR1 and CDR2 are LNHDA and SQIVND (reference sequence). Trimming took 3 bases from V and 5 from J, leaving 4 bases between them. CDR3 protein: CASSIGTGELFF. The CDR3 nucleotides are TGTGCCAGTAGTATCGGTACCGGGGAGCTGTTTTTT.

This chain links TRBV6-5 with TRBJ2-1; D unresolved. Trimming took 0 bases from V and 6 from J, leaving 12 bases between them. Germline V CDR1 and CDR2: MNHEY, SVGAGI. There are 15 residues in the CDR3. The chain's CDR3 is CASSYSEDGFNEQFF. The CDR3 DNA follows: TGTGCCAGCAGTTACTCCGAAGACGGGTTCAATGAGCAGTTCTTC.

The chain uses TRBV6-1 and TRBJ2-7; unclear D gene. Germline CDR1 and CDR2: MNHNS and SASEGT. The CDR3 is 15 residues long. Deletions cut 2 bases from V and 2 bases from J, with 13 bases between. CDR3 protein: CASSEQAVATYEQYF. The DNA for the CDR3 is TGTGCCAGCAGTGAACAGGCGGTTGCCACCTACGAGCAGTACTTC.

The chain joins TRBV6-5 to TRBJ2-1; 7 positions match TRBD2. The CDR3 length is 15 residues. Unmatched junction bases numbered 8, after V lost 6 bases and J lost 3 bases. The V gene's germline CDR1 is MNHEY and CDR2 SVGAGI. The CDR3 sequence: CASRGGTLFYNEQFF. The CDR3 DNA reads TGTGCCAGCAGGGGGGGGACCCTCTTCTACAATGAGCAGTTCTTC.

The chain couples TRBV7-2 to TRBJ2-3; tentatively, D is TRBD2 (6 bases). In germline, CDR1 is SGHTA, CDR2 FQGNSA. The germline V and J ends were trimmed by 3 bases and 3 bases, with 13 bases remaining between them. The CDR3 has 15 amino acids. The CDR3 DNA follows: TGTGCCAGCAGCTTTGGCGGGATTAGGACAGATACGCAGTATTTT. Translated, it gives CASSFGGIRTDTQYF.

This chain's CDR3 is CASSAGPDTQYF. CDR3 DNA sequence: TGTGCCAGCAGCGCCGGACCAGATACGCAGTATTTT. This chain joins TRBV5-4 and TRBJ2-3; D remains ambiguous. This CDR3 is 12 amino acids long. Germline V gene data show CDR1 as SGHNT and CDR2 as YYREEE (reference sequence). Trimming pared 4 bases from V and 4 bases from J, leaving 7 bases between.

This rearrangement joins TRBV4-3 to TRBJ1-1; possibly TRBD1 for D (5 bases). V lost 4 bases and J lost 0, with 12 bases in between. From germline, CDR1 is LGHNA and CDR2 YSLEER. This CDR3 spans 15 amino acids. CDR3 in amino acids: CASSRSGKVNTEAFF. The CDR3 nucleotides are TGCGCCAGCAGCCGCTCAGGGAAAGTGAACACTGAAGCTTTCTTT.

V gene TRBV6-1 combines with J gene TRBJ1-5; D remains unclear. The germline V and J ends were trimmed by 3 bases and 3 bases, with 9 bases remaining between them. There are 14 residues in the CDR3. Per the germline V gene, CDR1 is MNHNS and CDR2 is SASEGT. The CDR3 loop is CASSEFRTNQPQHF. The CDR3 DNA sequence: TGTGCCAGCAGTGAGTTCAGAACCAATCAGCCCCAGCATTTT.

The chain has TRBV11-2 and TRBJ2-7; D is unresolved. The germline CDR1 and CDR2 sequences are SGHAT and FQNNGV. Trimming left V 7 bases short and J 2 bases short, with 12 bases between. The CDR3 runs 13 residues. The chain's CDR3 is CASKNTVTYEQYF. CDR3 DNA sequence: TGTGCCAGCAAGAACACCGTGACCTACGAGCAGTACTTC.

This chain uses TRBV28 with TRBJ1-6; D is ambiguous. V lost 6 bases to trimming and J lost 1 base, with 4 bases between them. The CDR3 totals 13 residues. The germline V gene has CDR1 MDHEN and CDR2 SYDVKM. DNA for the CDR3: TGTGCCAGCAGGGTTTCCTATAATTCACCCCTCCACTTT. It specifies CASRVSYNSPLHF. Based on the CDR3 plus reference TRBV28 and TRBJ1-6, the full variable domain is DVKVTQSSRYLVKRTGEKVFLECVQDMDHENMFWYRQDPGLGLRLIYFSYDVKMKEKGDIPEGYSVSREKKERFSLILESASTNQTSMYLCASRVSYNSPLHFGNGTRLTVT.

V gene TRBV29-1 combines with J gene TRBJ1-4; 8 bases map to TRBD1. V gave up 2 bases and J gave up 8 bases; unmatched junction bases: 7. Germline values: CDR1 SQVTM, CDR2 ANQGSEA. CDR3 length: 14 amino acids. The CDR3 spells CSVEKTGDKEKLFF. The CDR3 DNA reads as TGCAGCGTTGAAAAGACAGGGGATAAAGAAAAACTGTTTTTT.

The V gene is TRBV5-1, the J gene TRBJ2-5; D possibly corresponds to TRBD1 (5 bases). V was clipped by 5 bases and J by 5 bases, with 16 bases between them. This CDR3 region has 14 residues. Germline loops: CDR1 SGHRS, CDR2 YFSETQ. CDR3 nucleotides: TGCGCCAGCAGTTTTTATGGGGCCGAGGAGACCCAGTACTTC. Protein: CASSFYGAEETQYF.

This chain joins TRBV6-5 and TRBJ2-2, with 9 nucleotides matching TRBD1. The CDR3 sequence is 14 residues long. Germline CDR1 is MNHEY and CDR2 is SVGAGI. V was pared by 8 bases and J by 5 bases, with 6 bases of the junction left unmatched. DNA of the CDR3: TGTGCCAGCGGGGGGACAGGGCGGACCGGGGAGCTGTTTTTT. It specifies CASGGTGRTGELFF.

This chain connects TRBV4-3 to TRBJ2-7; 10 bases fit TRBD1. Trimming at V came to 3 bases and at J to 3 bases, leaving 5 bases not matched to a gene. This CDR3 is built from 15 residues. CDR1 is LGHNA, CDR2 YSLEER, per germline. The CDR3, as DNA: TGCGCCAGCAGCCACGGGACAGGGGTAGGCTACGAGCAGTACTTC. Amino acid sequence: CASSHGTGVGYEQYF.

This chain uses TRBV5-6 with TRBJ2-2; weak D call: TRBD1 (6 bases). Between the trimmed V and J ends, which lost 4 bases and 7 bases, there was a span of 14 bases. CDR3 length: 14 residues. Germline CDR1 SGHDT, CDR2 YYEEEE. CDR3 in DNA: TGTGCCAGCAGCGTCCAGGGGATGGGCGGGGAGCTGTTTTTT. Translated, it gives CASSVQGMGGELFF.

V and J are TRBV24-1 and TRBJ1-2; 10 bases match TRBD1. This CDR3 comprises 15 residues. Trimming removed 4 bases from V and 3 bases from J; junction bases left unmatched: 4. Per the germline V gene, CDR1 is KGHDR and CDR2 is SFDVKD. The DNA for the CDR3 is TGTGCCACCAGTGACGGGACAGGGGAAGACTATGGCTACACCTTC. This sequence encodes CATSDGTGEDYGYTF.

This sequence joins TRBV7-2 and TRBJ2-7, with 7 bases aligning to TRBD2. Germline V gene lookup returns CDR1 SGHTA and CDR2 FQGNSA. The CDR3 length is 14 residues. With 3 bases clipped from V and 3 bases from J, the junction kept 5 bases outside the gene matches. The CDR3 DNA sequence: TGTGCCAGCAGCTTTTCGGGGGAGGGCTACGAGCAGTACTTC. It translates to CASSFSGEGYEQYF.